These 32 T cell receptor beta chains were all obtained from the same sample, sequenced in a study of cytomegalovirus exposure and HLA in healthy donors. With 60 Vbeta and 13 Jbeta primers, the PCR was carried out. Sequenced by immunoSEQ multiplex PCR; TCRdb stores in-frame clones only, minus some. The sample shows some 100,000 clones, 84% of them seen only once. The sample consisted of PBMCs. Receptors originate from a woman aged 18 to 35 in good health and CMV-seronegative.

The genes are TRBV27 and TRBJ1-1, with 7 bases matching TRBD1. CDR1 MNHEY and CDR2 SMNVEV come from the germline V gene (reference sequence). This CDR3 contains 14 residues. J gave up 0 bases and V 7 bases, and 5 bases lay outside the gene matches. The CDR3, as DNA: TGTGCCAGCAAGATAGACAGGGTGAACACTGAAGCTTTCTTT. Its translation is CASKIDRVNTEAFF.

The V gene is TRBV19, the J gene TRBJ1-5; the D is unclear. Germline V CDR1 and CDR2: LNHDA, SQIVND (reference sequence). The CDR3 runs 15 residues. The ends were cut back, 3 bases at V and 5 bases at J, with 14 bases in the middle. The CDR3 nucleotides are TGTGCCAGTAGTATCCTCCACCCCCGGGATCAGCCCCAGCATTTT. It codes for CASSILHPRDQPQHF.

CDR3 protein: CASSFRDRRNSEAFF. As DNA, the CDR3 is TGCGCCAGCAGCTTTAGGGACAGGAGGAATTCTGAAGCTTTCTTT. This chain uses TRBV5-1 with TRBJ1-1; the match to TRBD1 covers 8 bases. With 2 bases clipped from V and 6 bases from J, the junction kept 9 bases outside the gene matches. The CDR3 spans 15 residues. Looked up from germline, CDR1 is SGHRS and CDR2 is YFSETQ.

The chain combines TRBV28 with TRBJ1-6, with D possibly being TRBD1 (5 bases). The CDR3 runs to 15 residues. Trimming shortened V by 3 bases and J by 7 bases, and 13 bases separated the two germline ends. Germline CDR1 MDHEN, CDR2 SYDVKM. CDR3 protein: CASSFLDSRNSPLHF. Written as DNA, the CDR3 is TGTGCCAGCAGTTTCCTAGACAGTAGGAATTCACCCCTCCACTTT. The whole variable domain, filled in from reference TRBV28 and TRBJ1-6, reads DVKVTQSSRYLVKRTGEKVFLECVQDMDHENMFWYRQDPGLGLRLIYFSYDVKMKEKGDIPEGYSVSREKKERFSLILESASTNQTSMYLCASSFLDSRNSPLHFGNGTRLTVT.

This clone has just a few counts. The chain couples TRBV7-9 to TRBJ1-1; D is possibly TRBD1 (5 bases). Germline CDR1 and CDR2: SEHNR and FQNEAQ (reference sequence). The CDR3 is made up of 17 amino acids. V lost 5 bases, J lost 0 bases, and 19 bases lay in between. The CDR3 region has the DNA TGTGCCAGCAGCCATCCCACAGGCAATCCTCTGAACACTGAAGCTTTCTTT. It encodes CASSHPTGNPLNTEAFF.

This chain uses TRBV5-1 with TRBJ2-7, with TRBD2 as a possible D gene (6 bases). This CDR3 comprises 15 residues. Trimming removed 0 bases at V and 0 bases at J, with 10 bases between. Germline V gene sequence: CDR1 SGHRS, CDR2 YFSETQ. The CDR3 nucleotides are TGCGCCAGCAGCTTGGATACTAGCTTCTCCTACGAGCAGTACTTC. This encodes CASSLDTSFSYEQYF. The variable domain in full, with the rest retrieved from reference TRBV5-1 and TRBJ2-7, is KAGVTQTPRYLIKTRGQQVTLSCSPISGHRSVSWYQQTPGQGLQFLFEYFSETQRNKGNFPGRFSGRQFSNSRSEMNVSTLELGDSALYLCASSLDTSFSYEQYFGPGTRLTVT.

The rearrangement joins TRBV7-8 to TRBJ1-4; possible D gene TRBD1, 5 bases. Germline CDR1 reads SGHVS; CDR2 reads FQNEAQ. CDR3 size: 14 residues. Deletions cut 1 base from V and 7 bases from J, with 10 bases between. The CDR3 loop reads CASSLGVGREKLFF. DNA of the CDR3: TGTGCCAGCAGCTTAGGAGTGGGGCGTGAAAAACTGTTTTTT.

The chain is built from TRBV27 and TRBJ2-3; 8 nucleotides match TRBD2. With V trimmed by 5 bases and J by 1 base, 2 bases remained unmatched. CDR1 and CDR2 from the germline V gene are MNHEY and SMNVEV (reference sequence). This CDR3 comprises 14 residues. The CDR3 DNA is TGTGCCAGCAGTCTTAGCGGGGGCACAGATACGCAGTATTTT. Amino acids: CASSLSGGTDTQYF.

This chain connects TRBV7-2 to TRBJ1-5, with 7 bases lining up with TRBD1. V was pared by 1 base and J by 4 bases, with 1 base of the junction left unmatched. CDR3 length: 14 residues. Germline CDR1 is SGHTA and CDR2 is FQGNSA. The CDR3 DNA reads as TGTGCCAGCAGCTTAGTACAGGGGAATCAGCCCCAGCATTTT. Its translation: CASSLVQGNQPQHF.

This clone was detected once. This chain joins TRBV4-1 and TRBJ2-1; D is unresolved. The V end was cut by 1 base, the J end by 0 bases, with 7 bases between. The CDR3 covers 15 residues. Germline values: CDR1 MGHRA, CDR2 YSYEKL. This chain's CDR3 is CASSQGLSSYNEQFF. The CDR3, as DNA: TGCGCCAGCAGCCAAGGGCTCAGCTCCTACAATGAGCAGTTCTTC.

The rearrangement links TRBV27 to TRBJ2-7; 10 bases fit TRBD2. The V segment lost 3 bases and the J segment 6 bases; nucleotides outside the gene matches: 5. Per germline, CDR1 MNHEY and CDR2 SMNVEV (reference sequence). The CDR3 length is 14 residues. CDR3 loop: CASSFSSGGSEQYF. CDR3 coding DNA: TGTGCCAGCAGTTTTTCTAGCGGGGGTTCCGAGCAGTACTTC.

V is TRBV2 and J is TRBJ2-1; 8 nucleotides align to TRBD2. The length of the CDR3 is 11 residues. Germline assignment: CDR1 SNHLY and CDR2 FYNNEI. J was trimmed by 16 bases and V by 2 bases; bases with no gene match: 4. The CDR3 DNA sequence: TGTGCCAGCAGTGAACGCCTAGCGGGCTTCTTC. It specifies CASSERLAGFF.

The V gene is TRBV27, the J gene TRBJ2-6, with D hard to call. The germline CDR1 and CDR2 sequences are MNHEY and SMNVEV (reference sequence). V was cut by 3 bases and J by 1 base, with 10 bases left in between. This CDR3 contains 16 residues. This chain's CDR3 is CASSFRLASGANVLTF. In DNA form, the CDR3 reads TGTGCCAGCAGTTTCAGATTAGCATCTGGGGCCAACGTCCTGACTTTC.

This clone was detected only a few times. The chain carries TRBV12-2 and TRBJ1-1; the table gives TRBD1 as D, unverified against the DNA. TRBV12-2 is deemed a pseudogene. There are 14 residues in the CDR3. The CDR3 nucleotides read TGTGCAAGTCGCCTAGGATCAGGGTACTATGAAGCTTTCTTT. Translated, it gives CASRLGSGYYEAFF.

The chain combines TRBV4-3 with TRBJ2-2; 7 bases map to TRBD2. Germline V CDR1 and CDR2: LGHNA, YSLEER. V shed 4 bases, J shed 1 base, and the junction held 6 bases outside the gene matches. This CDR3 contains 16 residues. In DNA, the CDR3 is TGCGCCAGCAGCCCCCGGGGAGGGAGGAACACCGGGGAGCTGTTTTTT. Translation gives CASSPRGGRNTGELFF.

The V call is TRBV7-3, the J call TRBJ2-5, with D perhaps matching TRBD1 (5 bases). Trimming removed 1 base from V and 5 bases from J, with 14 bases in between. This CDR3 spans 15 amino acids. Germline assignment: CDR1 SGHTA and CDR2 FQGTGA. This chain's CDR3 is CASSLNPGLGETQYF. In DNA form, the CDR3 reads TGTGCCAGCAGCTTAAACCCAGGGTTGGGCGAGACCCAGTACTTC. Supplemented by reference TRBV7-3 and TRBJ2-5, the full variable domain reads GAGVSQTPSNKVTEKGKYVELRCDPISGHTALYWYRQSLGQGPEFLIYFQGTGAADDSGLPNDRFFAVRPEGSVSTLKIQRTERGDSAVYLCASSLNPGLGETQYFGPGTRLLVL.

The chain is built from TRBV28 and TRBJ2-4; possible D gene TRBD2, 7 bases. Trimming left V 2 bases short and J 8 bases short, with 19 bases between. CDR3 length: 16 amino acids. CDR1 is MDHEN, CDR2 SYDVKM, per germline. The CDR3 protein is CASSLTAGAGVDIQYF. The CDR3 DNA follows: TGTGCCAGCAGTTTAACCGCGGGGGCCGGGGTTGACATTCAGTACTTC. The full variable domain, in which reference TRBV28 and TRBJ2-4 provide the parts outside the CDR3, is DVKVTQSSRYLVKRTGEKVFLECVQDMDHENMFWYRQDPGLGLRLIYFSYDVKMKEKGDIPEGYSVSREKKERFSLILESASTNQTSMYLCASSLTAGAGVDIQYFGAGTRLSVL.

For this clone: Other DNA sequences from this sample encode an identical CDR3 as well. J is TRBJ1-2 and V is TRBV5-4; D remains ambiguous. Between the trimmed V and J ends, which lost 0 bases and 4 bases, there was a span of 4 bases. Germline V gives CDR1 SGHNT, CDR2 YYREEE (reference sequence). CDR3 length equals 12 residues. This CDR3 reads CASSLDGYGYTF. CDR3 nucleotides: TGTGCCAGCAGCTTGGACGGCTATGGCTACACCTTC.

The chain uses TRBV27 and TRBJ1-1, with D perhaps matching TRBD1 (5 bases). Trimming cost V 3 bases and J 1 base, with 15 bases left between them. The CDR3 loop spans 16 amino acids. CDR1 and CDR2 from the germline V gene are MNHEY and SMNVEV (reference sequence). CDR3 protein: CASSFHRTVPNTEAFF. The CDR3 DNA sequence: TGTGCCAGCAGTTTTCACAGGACGGTTCCGAACACTGAAGCTTTCTTT.

V usage is TRBV11-2 and J usage is TRBJ2-5; 9 bases match TRBD1. CDR1 and CDR2 (germline): SGHAT, FQNNGV. The CDR3 totals 15 residues. The J segment lost 5 bases and the V segment lost 6 bases, leaving 10 bases of the junction unmatched. The CDR3 bases are TGTGCCAGCAGTCGGGACAGGGAGGTAGGGGAGACCCAGTACTTC. Amino acids: CASSRDREVGETQYF.

The CDR3 sequence: CASSLAARNQPQHF. The CDR3, as DNA: TGTGCCAGCAGTTTAGCGGCACGCAATCAGCCCCAGCATTTT. V gene TRBV27 combines with J gene TRBJ1-5; D not resolved. The germline V gene has CDR1 MNHEY and CDR2 SMNVEV (reference sequence). V was cut by 2 bases and J by 2 bases, with 7 bases left in between. The CDR3 contains 14 residues.

The CDR3 DNA is TGTGCCAGCAGCACAGGGGTGAACATTCAGTACTTC. It specifies CASSTGVNIQYF. J is TRBJ2-4 and V is TRBV28; 7 bases are shared with TRBD1. V was pared by 6 bases and J by 7 bases, with 3 bases of the junction left unmatched. Germline CDR1 is MDHEN and CDR2 is SYDVKM. The CDR3 contains 12 residues.

The gene calls are TRBV7-2 and TRBJ2-4; TRBD1 aligns across 7 bases. Trimming took 0 bases from V and 3 from J; bases not matched to a gene: 5. Germline V CDR1 and CDR2: SGHTA, FQGNSA. The CDR3 covers 16 residues. CDR3 protein: CASSLAEQGSKNIQYF. The CDR3 DNA is TGTGCCAGCAGCTTAGCAGAACAGGGGAGCAAAAACATTCAGTACTTC.

The CDR3 region is CAWSVGRGEQFF. CDR3 in DNA: TGTGCCTGGAGTGTTGGTAGGGGTGAGCAGTTCTTC. The rearrangement joins TRBV30 to TRBJ2-1; D might be TRBD1 (5 bases). The CDR3 runs 12 residues. Looked up from germline, CDR1 is GTSNPN and CDR2 is SVGIG (reference sequence). The V end was cut by 0 bases, the J end by 9 bases, with 9 bases between.

The chain combines TRBV19 with TRBJ2-2, with D possibly matching TRBD2 (6 bases). The length of the CDR3 is 14 residues. Germline V CDR1 and CDR2: LNHDA, SQIVND (reference sequence). V gave up 4 bases and J gave up 5 bases, with 11 bases separating them. CDR3 sequence: CASSTLAGTGELFF. CDR3 nucleotides: TGTGCCAGTAGTACGTTGGCGGGGACCGGGGAGCTGTTTTTT.

This clone showed up just once. J is TRBJ2-3 and V is TRBV7-3; TRBD2 agrees at 7 bases. Germline assignment: CDR1 SGHTA and CDR2 FQGTGA. V lost 2 bases to trimming and J lost 2 bases; unmatched junction nucleotides: 4. This CDR3 is built from 15 residues. The CDR3 region has the DNA TGTGCCAGCAGCTTAGAGGCGGGGGTCACAGATACGCAGTATTTT. Protein product: CASSLEAGVTDTQYF. Looking up the rest from reference TRBV7-3 and TRBJ2-3 gives the full variable domain: GAGVSQTPSNKVTEKGKYVELRCDPISGHTALYWYRQSLGQGPEFLIYFQGTGAADDSGLPNDRFFAVRPEGSVSTLKIQRTERGDSAVYLCASSLEAGVTDTQYFGPGTRLTVL.

This clone turned up a few times. V is TRBV18 and J is TRBJ2-6; 7 nucleotides line up with TRBD1. V shed 6 bases and J 0 bases; nucleotides not matched to a gene: 11. This CDR3 contains 18 residues. Per germline, CDR1 KGHSH and CDR2 LQKENI. The CDR3 is CASSPGTATRSGANVLTF. The CDR3 DNA sequence: TGTGCCAGCTCCCCTGGGACAGCAACTCGCTCTGGGGCCAACGTCCTGACTTTC.

The V and J genes are TRBV5-1 and TRBJ2-1, with 11 bases fitting TRBD2. Germline V gene lookup returns CDR1 SGHRS and CDR2 YFSETQ. Trimming at V came to 7 bases and at J to 3 bases, leaving 6 bases not matched to a gene. The CDR3 totals 15 residues. CDR3: CASERTSGYYNEQFF. CDR3 in DNA: TGCGCCAGCGAACGGACTAGCGGGTACTACAATGAGCAGTTCTTC.

The chain joins TRBV6-5 to TRBJ1-5; 7 positions match TRBD1. V trimming: 8 bases; J trimming: 2 bases; junction bases outside the gene matches: 9. CDR1 is MNHEY, CDR2 SVGAGI, per germline. This CDR3 has 15 amino acids. CDR3 sequence reads: CASSTGAHGNQPQHF. The CDR3 DNA follows: TGTGCCAGCTCTACAGGGGCTCATGGCAATCAGCCCCAGCATTTT.

V usage is TRBV7-9 and J usage is TRBJ2-3; the match to TRBD1 covers 7 bases. The CDR3 spans 16 residues. Germline V CDR1 and CDR2: SEHNR, FQNEAQ (reference sequence). V lost 3 bases, J lost 3 bases, and 9 bases stayed unmatched. The CDR3: CASSFIRGFGTDTQYF. The CDR3, as DNA: TGTGCCAGCAGCTTCATCAGGGGGTTTGGGACAGATACGCAGTATTTT.

V and J are TRBV15 and TRBJ2-3, with TRBD1 matching over 7 bases. The germline CDR1 and CDR2 sequences are LNHNV and YYDKDF (reference sequence). The J segment lost 4 bases and the V segment lost 5 bases, leaving 9 bases of the junction unmatched. This CDR3 is built from 15 residues. The CDR3 protein is CATSESRGNPDTQYF. CDR3 nucleotide sequence: TGTGCCACCAGCGAGTCCAGGGGGAACCCAGATACGCAGTATTTT. The full variable domain, rest sourced from reference TRBV15 and TRBJ2-3, is DAMVIQNPRYQVTQFGKPVTLSCSQTLNHNVMYWYQQKSSQAPKLLFHYYDKDFNNEADTPDNFQSRRPNTSFCFLDIRSPGLGDTAMYLCATSESRGNPDTQYFGPGTRLTVL.

The rearrangement joins TRBV19 to TRBJ1-6, with 11 bases fitting TRBD1. Germline V gene lookup returns CDR1 LNHDA and CDR2 SQIVND (reference sequence). This CDR3 comprises 15 residues. V lost 5 bases, J lost 7 bases, and 4 bases stayed unmatched. CDR3 bases: TGTGCCAGTAGTGTCCGGGACAGGGGGAATTCACCCCTCCACTTT. This codes for CASSVRDRGNSPLHF.